The clone carrying this T cell receptor beta chain occurred once. Data came from immunoSEQ multiplex PCR; TCRdb stores just in-frame clones and leaves some out. The top ten clones hold around a quarter of a sample with almost 15,000 clones, just under 70% of them seen once. The data were obtained in a study of graft-versus-host responses after intestinal transplantation. The overall study: Grafts that recipients had were multivisceral, liver-intestinal, or isolated intestinal transplants.

Investigators treated the graft tissue so that it released intraepithelial and lamina propria lymphocytes. The V end lost 8 bases, the J end lost 2 bases, and 16 bases lay between the germline ends. The CDR3 is made up of 15 amino acids. In germline, CDR1 is MNHEY, CDR2 SVGAGI. The TCR originated in a human patient who received an intestinal transplant, so some T cells may come from the graft donor. The material was ileum tissue, obtained 700 to 800 days after intestinal transplantation. The chain employs TRBV6-5 and TRBJ2-1; D is tentatively TRBD1 or TRBD2 (6 bases each). CDR3 sequence: CASGRTVDTYNEQFF. DNA for the CDR3: TGTGCCAGCGGGAGGACAGTCGATACCTACAATGAGCAGTTCTTC.